This passage covers 19 T cell receptor beta chains from one sample sequenced in a study of technical replicates of blood from a handful of donors. Profiling relied on immunoSEQ multiplex PCR, and the TCRdb table lists in-frame clones only, not all of them. This sample yields approximately 76,000 clones, of which about 86% are seen a single time; approximately 4.6% belongs to the top ten. Sequenced sample: PBMCs. The receptor source for this set is a human donor in good health. Some clones in this sample may be carry-over from other donors' samples.

The chain joins TRBV7-6 to TRBJ2-7; D possibly corresponds to TRBD2 (6 bases). The CDR3 is 13 amino acids. Trimming took 1 base from V and 6 from J, leaving 10 bases between them. Germline assignment: CDR1 SGHVS and CDR2 FNYEAQ. The CDR3 coding sequence is TGTGCCAGCAGCTTAGGGCAGGGACTCGAGCAGTACTTC. Amino acid sequence: CASSLGQGLEQYF.

This clone has only one observation. The chain joins TRBV6-1 to TRBJ2-1, with 8 bases matching TRBD1. The CDR3 is made up of 15 amino acids. V gave up 10 bases and J gave up 7 bases; unmatched junction bases: 15. Germline loops: CDR1 MNHNS, CDR2 SASEGT. The CDR3 nucleotides are TGTGCCATCACCCAGGGGACAGGCGGCCTAAATGAGCAGTTCTTC. It encodes CAITQGTGGLNEQFF.

This clone came up once. This chain uses TRBV27 with TRBJ2-1, with D uncertain. Between the trimmed V and J ends, which lost 2 bases and 4 bases, there was a span of 6 bases. This CDR3 is 13 amino acids long. Germline V gene sequence: CDR1 MNHEY, CDR2 SMNVEV (reference sequence). The DNA for the CDR3 is TGTGCCAGCAGTTTAACATATTACAATGAGCAGTTCTTC. Translation: CASSLTYYNEQFF.

V gene TRBV7-2 combines with J gene TRBJ2-5; 8 positions match TRBD2. Germline CDR1 reads SGHTA; CDR2 reads FQGNSA. CDR3 size: 16 residues. V was pared by 7 bases and J by 4 bases, with 14 bases of the junction left unmatched. CDR3 coding DNA: TGTGCCAGCACCCAGCGGAGCGGGGGAGTTGCAGAGACCCAGTACTTC. Its translation: CASTQRSGGVAETQYF.

This rearrangement joins TRBV7-7 to TRBJ2-5, with TRBD2 matching 13 bases. This CDR3 has 16 residues. The V and J ends lost 5 bases and 3 bases, in that order; junction bases with no gene match: 6. Germline V CDR1 and CDR2: SSHAT, FNYEAQ (reference sequence). This chain's CDR3 is CASSRAGTSGEETQYF. CDR3 nucleotide sequence: TGTGCCAGCAGCCGCGCCGGGACTAGCGGGGAAGAGACCCAGTACTTC.

This chain uses TRBV2 with TRBJ1-5; the match to TRBD1 covers 10 bases. Trimming at V came to 5 bases and at J to 2 bases, leaving 6 bases not matched to a gene. Germline values: CDR1 SNHLY, CDR2 FYNNEI. CDR3 length: 16 residues. CDR3 in DNA: TGTGCCAGCAGTTCCGGGACAGGGGATGGCAATCAGCCCCAGCATTTT. Its translation is CASSSGTGDGNQPQHF.

CDR3 protein: CASSLPTHYGYTF. The CDR3 region has the DNA TGTGCCAGTAGCCTCCCTACCCACTATGGCTACACCTTC. The chain couples TRBV19 to TRBJ1-2; no reliable D call. CDR1 is LNHDA and CDR2 is SQIVND in the germline V gene (reference sequence). The CDR3 sequence is 13 residues long. The V end was cut by 6 bases, the J end by 3 bases, with 11 bases between.

The rearrangement links TRBV7-3 to TRBJ2-1; no firm D call. The ends were cut back, 5 bases at V and 2 bases at J, with 4 bases in the middle. This CDR3 comprises 12 residues. Germline V lookup: CDR1 SGHTA, CDR2 FQGTGA. CDR3 sequence: CASSHTYNEQFF. The CDR3, as DNA: TGTGCCAGCAGCCACACCTACAATGAGCAGTTCTTC.

V and J are TRBV5-4 and TRBJ2-3; 9 bases map to TRBD2. Unmatched junction bases numbered 7, after V lost 9 bases and J lost 5 bases. There are 13 residues in the CDR3. CDR1 and CDR2 (germline): SGHNT, YYREEE (reference sequence). In DNA form, the CDR3 reads TGTGCCATCGGGATAGCGGGAGAAGATACGCAGTATTTT. Residues: CAIGIAGEDTQYF.

The chain carries TRBV5-1 and TRBJ2-2; D gene ambiguous. The CDR3 has 14 residues. Trimming removed 4 bases at V and 9 bases at J, with 16 bases between. CDR1 is SGHRS, CDR2 YFSETQ, per germline. This CDR3 reads CASSPPPGDRELFF. The CDR3 DNA reads TGCGCCAGCAGCCCCCCCCCAGGTGACCGGGAGCTGTTTTTT.

The sample holds one count of this clone. This rearrangement joins TRBV19 to TRBJ2-2, with D maybe TRBD2 (6 bases). Germline values: CDR1 LNHDA, CDR2 SQIVND (reference sequence). The V gene lost 6 bases and the J gene lost 0 bases, with 17 bases spanning the gap. This CDR3 has 17 amino acids. CDR3 nucleotides: TGTGCCAGTAGAGACCCACATGGGGGGTCGAACACCGGGGAGCTGTTTTTT. Translated, it gives CASRDPHGGSNTGELFF.

The V gene is TRBV2, the J gene TRBJ1-1; 7 bases are a match to TRBD1. The CDR3 extends over 14 amino acids. Germline lookup yields CDR1 SNHLY and CDR2 FYNNEI. J lost 10 bases, V lost 7 bases, and 15 bases had no gene match. CDR3 bases: TGTGCCAGCACCCGAGGTACTAGGGGGCTACGAGCTTTCTTT. Protein sequence: CASTRGTRGLRAFF. Full variable domain (outside the CDR3, taken from reference TRBV2 and TRBJ1-1): EPEVTQTPSHQVTQMGQEVILRCVPISNHLYFYWYRQILGQKVEFLVSFYNNEISEKSEIFDDQFSVERPDGSNFTLKIRSTKLEDSAMYFCASTRGTRGLRAFFGQGTRLTVV.

This clone has a single count. This sequence joins TRBV29-1 and TRBJ1-5; tentative D call: TRBD1 (6 bases). This CDR3 spans 13 amino acids. Germline V lookup: CDR1 SQVTM, CDR2 ANQGSEA. The V gene lost 5 bases and the J gene lost 5 bases, with 13 bases spanning the gap. The CDR3 DNA sequence: TGCAGCGTTAGTGGGGACATGTATCAGCCCCAGCATTTT. This sequence encodes CSVSGDMYQPQHF.

This clone is a singleton in its sample. This chain links TRBV30 with TRBJ2-2, with a possible D match to TRBD2 (7 bases). Germline lookup yields CDR1 GTSNPN and CDR2 SVGIG (reference sequence). Deletions cut 8 bases from V and 7 bases from J, with 23 bases between. The CDR3 covers 15 residues. CDR3 nucleotide sequence: TGTGCCCGACCCGGAGGGGGGGGTGATGGCGGGGAGCTGTTTTTT. Encoded protein: CARPGGGGDGGELFF. Full variable domain (rest looked up from reference TRBV30 and TRBJ2-2): SQTIHQWPATLVQPVGSPLSLECTVEGTSNPNLYWYRQAAGRGLQLLFYSVGIGQISSEVPQNLSASRPQDRQFILSSKKLLLSDSGFYLCARPGGGGDGGELFFGEGSRLTVL.

The chain joins TRBV30 to TRBJ1-3; D is unclear. CDR3 length: 16 amino acids. The V gene lost 1 base and the J gene lost 7 bases, with 20 bases spanning the gap. The germline CDR1 and CDR2 sequences are GTSNPN and SVGIG (reference sequence). In DNA, the CDR3 is TGTGCCTGGAGTGCCACCTTAACCCCCAACGGTAACACCATATATTTT. Its protein is CAWSATLTPNGNTIYF.

This rearrangement joins TRBV5-1 to TRBJ2-2; D might be TRBD1 (5 bases). The V and J ends lost 4 bases and 0 bases respectively, with 10 bases between them. Germline CDR1 SGHRS, CDR2 YFSETQ. There are 15 residues in the CDR3. The CDR3 protein is CASSLDRANTGELFF. CDR3 bases: TGCGCCAGCAGCCTAGACAGAGCGAACACCGGGGAGCTGTTTTTT.

The rearrangement links TRBV2 to TRBJ2-1; 7 positions agree with TRBD2. Germline V gene sequence: CDR1 SNHLY, CDR2 FYNNEI. The CDR3 is 15 residues long. V shed 5 bases and J 6 bases; nucleotides not matched to a gene: 10. The CDR3 region has the DNA TGTGCCAGCAGTACTTATTCGGGGAGGGTCAATGAGCAGTTCTTC. This gives the protein CASSTYSGRVNEQFF.

CDR3 protein: CASSLEQGPTEAFF. In DNA, the CDR3 is TGCGCCAGCAGCTTGGAACAGGGACCCACTGAAGCTTTCTTT. The chain couples TRBV5-1 to TRBJ1-1; a weak D match, TRBD1 (6 bases). V was cut by 0 bases and J by 4 bases, with 10 bases left in between. Germline values: CDR1 SGHRS, CDR2 YFSETQ. The CDR3 sequence is 14 residues long.

Only a few counts were recorded for this clone. The chain combines TRBV2 with TRBJ1-3, with 10 bases that match TRBD1. The CDR3 is 16 residues long. The trim removed 6 bases at V and 0 bases at J, leaving 5 bases unmatched. Germline V gene sequence: CDR1 SNHLY, CDR2 FYNNEI. CDR3: CASSRQGANSGNTIYF. CDR3 nucleotides: TGTGCCAGCAGCCGACAGGGGGCGAACTCTGGAAACACCATATATTTT.